This is a list of T cell receptor beta chains from one sample in a study of technical replicates of blood from a handful of donors. Method: immunoSEQ multiplex PCR; TCRdb's copy keeps in-frame clones and lacks some. The data show some 70,000 clones, around 97% seen once. Source material: T cells isolated from PBMCs. The source of these receptors is a human donor in good health. The CDR3 runs from the conserved cysteine through the conserved F or W. A D gene is named only where the DNA matches it firmly. Part of the rows lack a size; the others show once, few, many or a class for expanded clones.

D gene	V gene	clone size	J gene	CDR3 DNA	CDR3 protein
NA	TRBV28	NA	TRBJ1-1	TGTGCCAGCAGTTTACAACCTAGGGGGAACACTGAAGCTTTCTTT	CASSLQPRGNTEAFF
TRBD1	TRBV10-3	NA	TRBJ2-2	TGTGCCATCAGTGCTATCGGGACAGAAAGAGGCACCGGGGAGCTGTTTTTT	CAISAIGTERGTGELFF
NA	TRBV7-3	NA	TRBJ2-6	TGTGCCAGCAGCTTAACCCGGGTTGGGGCCAACGTCCTGACTTTC	CASSLTRVGANVLTF
TRBD2	TRBV27	NA	TRBJ2-2	TGTGCCAGCAGTGAGAGGACTAGTCGCACCGGGGAGCTGTTTTTT	CASSERTSRTGELFF
NA	TRBV19	NA	TRBJ2-7	TGTGCCAGTAACTCGTTGGGACTCTCCTACGAGCAGTACTTC	CASNSLGLSYEQYF
TRBD1	TRBV18	NA	TRBJ1-5	TGTGCCAGCTCACCTCAAGACAGGGATCAGCCCCAGCATTTT	CASSPQDRDQPQHF
TRBD1	TRBV5-4	NA	TRBJ2-7	TGTGCCAGCAGCCCGGGACAGGCCTCCTACGAGCAGTACTTC	CASSPGQASYEQYF
NA	TRBV9	NA	TRBJ2-2	TGTGCCAGCAGCCGCGTGGGGGAGCTGTTTTTT	CASSRVGELFF
NA	TRBV27	once	TRBJ2-1	TGTGCCAGCAGCATTCATCCACAGGGTTCGGCTAATGAGCAGTTCTTC	CASSIHPQGSANEQFF
NA	TRBV20-1	once	TRBJ1-3	TGCAGTGCTGACAGGGGAAACACCATATATTTT	CSADRGNTIYF
NA	TRBV6-1	NA	TRBJ2-1	TGTGCCAGCAATCCTTGGAGAGGGGAGCAGTTCTTC	CASNPWRGEQFF
NA	TRBV15	NA	TRBJ1-5	TGTGCCACCAGCAGAGACAGGGAAGGGCAGCCCCAGCATTTT	CATSRDREGQPQHF
NA	TRBV14	NA	TRBJ2-5	TGTGCCAGCAGCCAAGTTGAGGAGACCCAGTACTTC	CASSQVEETQYF
TRBD1	TRBV11-2	NA	TRBJ2-6	TGTGCCAGCAGTCCAGGGGGAACTGGGGCCAACGTCCTGACTTTC	CASSPGGTGANVLTF
TRBD2	TRBV10-2	NA	TRBJ2-1	TGCGCCAGTTCAGGGACTAGTGGACTCAATGAGCAGTTCTTC	CASSGTSGLNEQFF
NA	TRBV7-2	NA	TRBJ2-7	TGTGCCAGCAGTTTTAGCTCCTACGAGCAGTACTTC	CASSFSSYEQYF
TRBD1	TRBV2	NA	TRBJ1-5	TGTGCCAGCCACGACAGGGCCAGGGAGATCGATCAGCCCCAGCATTTT	CASHDRAREIDQPQHF
NA	TRBV9	NA	TRBJ2-1	TGTGCCAGCAGCGTAGGCCCTAGGTATTCGGGGGTCAATGAGCAGTTCTTC	CASSVGPRYSGVNEQFF
NA	TRBV6-5	NA	TRBJ2-6	TGTGCCAGCAGTTACGAGGCGTCTGGGGCCAACGTCCTGACTTTC	CASSYEASGANVLTF
NA	TRBV27	NA	TRBJ2-7	TGTGCCAGCAGTTTTGGGCGGGGAACCCTCTACGAGCAGTACTTC	CASSFGRGTLYEQYF
NA	TRBV10-2	medium-sized	TRBJ2-1	TGCGCCAGCAGTGAGCGGGAGAACAATGAGCAGTTCTTC	CASSERENNEQFF
TRBD1	TRBV11-3	NA	TRBJ1-1	TGTGCCAGCAGCTTAGACCTAACAGGGGGAGCTTTCTTT	CASSLDLTGGAFF
NA	TRBV29-1	NA	TRBJ1-1	TGCAGCGCAGTACAGGGTGGCACTGAAGCTTTCTTT	CSAVQGGTEAFF
NA	TRBV10-2	NA	TRBJ2-7	TGCGCCAGCAGTGGGGGGACAAACAAGGGGGATCCGTACTTC	CASSGGTNKGDPYF
TRBD1	TRBV27	NA	TRBJ1-2	TGTGCCACCTGGGACAGGGGGTATGGCTACACCTTC	CATWDRGYGYTF
TRBD1	TRBV30	NA	TRBJ1-3	TGTGCCTGGGAGACAGGGACAGGTGGAAACACCATATATTTT	CAWETGTGGNTIYF
NA	TRBV9	NA	TRBJ2-2	TGTGCCAGCAGCGTGACAGACACCGGGGAGCTGTTTTTT	CASSVTDTGELFF
TRBD2	TRBV2	once	TRBJ2-7	TGTGCCAGCAGTGAGGGGACTAGCAATACCTACGAGCAGTACTTC	CASSEGTSNTYEQYF
TRBD1	TRBV6-5	NA	TRBJ1-1	TGTGCCAGCACCGCCAGCCGGGACAGGGAAGCTTTCTTT	CASTASRDREAFF
TRBD1	TRBV7-6	once	TRBJ1-5	TGTGCCAGCAGCGGGACAGAGAATCAGCCCCAGCATTTT	CASSGTENQPQHF
NA	TRBV29-1	NA	TRBJ1-4	TGCAGCGTTGAGGCAGGGTATAATGAAAAACTGTTTTTT	CSVEAGYNEKLFF
NA	TRBV28	NA	TRBJ1-1	TGTGCCATTCGGGAGAACACTGAAGCTTTCTTT	CAIRENTEAFF
TRBD1	TRBV4-1	once	TRBJ1-2	TGCGCCAGCAGCCTGGCCATCGACAGGGAACTTAACTATGGCTACACCTTC	CASSLAIDRELNYGYTF
TRBD1	TRBV30	NA	TRBJ1-2	TGTGCCGGTACCGGGACAGGGACCGGCTACACCTTC	CAGTGTGTGYTF
TRBD1	TRBV7-7	NA	TRBJ2-7	TGTGCCAGCAGCAAGACAGGGGAACGCTACGAGCAGTACTTC	CASSKTGERYEQYF
NA	TRBV28	NA	TRBJ2-7	TGTGCCAGCAGTCAGGGGATCTACGAGCAGTACTTC	CASSQGIYEQYF
NA	TRBV30	once	TRBJ2-7	TGTGCCTGGACGGGGGTCTTCGAGCAGTACTTC	CAWTGVFEQYF
NA	TRBV7-9	once	TRBJ1-3	TGTGCCAGCAGCCCGACAGCCTCTGGAAACACCATATATTTT	CASSPTASGNTIYF
NA	TRBV5-4	NA	TRBJ1-4	TGTGCCAGCAGCTTAGGGACACAAAATGAAAAACTGTTTTTT	CASSLGTQNEKLFF
NA	TRBV28	NA	TRBJ2-1	TGTGCCAGCCGCGATCTAAATGAGCAGTTCTTC	CASRDLNEQFF
NA	TRBV6-5	NA	TRBJ1-2	TGTGCCAGCAGTTCAGGGAGGGGCTACACCTTC	CASSSGRGYTF
NA	TRBV6-1	NA	TRBJ1-3	TGTGCCAGCAGTGAATGGGGAGCAGGAAACACCATATATTTT	CASSEWGAGNTIYF
TRBD1	TRBV14	NA	TRBJ1-1	TGTGCCAGCAGTCTCACAGGGGACACTGAAGCTTTCTTT	CASSLTGDTEAFF
TRBD2	TRBV10-2	NA	TRBJ2-1	TGCGCCAGCAGTGTCGGGGGGAGGTACAATGAGCAGTTCTTC	CASSVGGRYNEQFF
TRBD2	TRBV28	NA	TRBJ2-1	TGTGCCGCCAAACTAGCGGGGCTACCTAATGAGCAGTTCTTC	CAAKLAGLPNEQFF
NA	TRBV6-5	once	TRBJ1-2	TGTGCCAGCCGAAGGAGTAGGGCAGGGGAAGATGGCTACACCTTC	CASRRSRAGEDGYTF
TRBD2	TRBV10-3	NA	TRBJ2-2	TGTGCCATCAGTCCGGCTAGCGGGAAGGCCGGGGAGCTGTTTTTT	CAISPASGKAGELFF
TRBD2	TRBV10-3	NA	TRBJ2-2	TGTGCCACGAGCCCCGGGGAGGGCGGGGAGCTGTTTTTT	CATSPGEGGELFF
TRBD2	TRBV7-2	NA	TRBJ2-3	TGTGCCAGCAAAGCGGGAGACACAGATACGCAGTATTTT	CASKAGDTDTQYF
NA	TRBV5-1	NA	TRBJ2-5	TGCGCCAGCAGCCTAACTAGCTACCCGACCCAGTACTTC	CASSLTSYPTQYF
NA	TRBV4-3	NA	TRBJ2-7	TGCGCCAGCAGCCCGGGACACCTCTCCTACGAGCAGTACTTC	CASSPGHLSYEQYF
NA	TRBV6-5	NA	TRBJ2-2	TGTGCCAGCAGGCCTCCGGGGAGGTCCGGGGAGCTGTTTTTT	CASRPPGRSGELFF